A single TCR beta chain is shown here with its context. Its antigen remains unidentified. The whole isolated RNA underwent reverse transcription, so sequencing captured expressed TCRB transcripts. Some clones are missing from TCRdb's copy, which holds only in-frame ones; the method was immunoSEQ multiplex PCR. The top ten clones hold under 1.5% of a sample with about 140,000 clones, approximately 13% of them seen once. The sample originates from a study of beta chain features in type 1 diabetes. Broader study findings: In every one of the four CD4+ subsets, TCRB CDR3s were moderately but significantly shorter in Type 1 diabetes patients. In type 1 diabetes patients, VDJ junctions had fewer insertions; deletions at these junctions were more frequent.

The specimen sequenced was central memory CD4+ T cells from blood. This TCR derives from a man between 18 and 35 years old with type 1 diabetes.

CDR3 bases: TGTGCCACCCGGTCCCACTCCAGAGATGATGAGCAGTTCTTC. It is translated as CATRSHSRDDEQFF. The chain has TRBV6-1 and TRBJ2-1, with D uncertain. Germline values: CDR1 MNHNS, CDR2 SASEGT. CDR3 length: 14 amino acids. V lost 10 bases and J 8 bases, leaving 21 bases between the germline ends.